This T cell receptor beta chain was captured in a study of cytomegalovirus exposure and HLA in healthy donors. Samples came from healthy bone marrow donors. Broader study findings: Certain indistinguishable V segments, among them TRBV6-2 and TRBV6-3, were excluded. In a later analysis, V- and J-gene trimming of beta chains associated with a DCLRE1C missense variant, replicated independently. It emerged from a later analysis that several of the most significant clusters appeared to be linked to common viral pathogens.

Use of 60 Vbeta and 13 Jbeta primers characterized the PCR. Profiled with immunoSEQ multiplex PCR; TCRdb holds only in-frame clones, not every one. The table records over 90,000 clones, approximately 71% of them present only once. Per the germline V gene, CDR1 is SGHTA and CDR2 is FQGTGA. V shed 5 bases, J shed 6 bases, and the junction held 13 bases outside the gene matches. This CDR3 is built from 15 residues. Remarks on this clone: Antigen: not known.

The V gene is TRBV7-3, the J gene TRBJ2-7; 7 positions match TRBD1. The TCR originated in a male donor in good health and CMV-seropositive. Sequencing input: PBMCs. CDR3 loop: CASSPVPGQYGEQYF. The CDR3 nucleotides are TGTGCCAGCAGCCCTGTCCCGGGACAGTACGGCGAGCAGTACTTC.